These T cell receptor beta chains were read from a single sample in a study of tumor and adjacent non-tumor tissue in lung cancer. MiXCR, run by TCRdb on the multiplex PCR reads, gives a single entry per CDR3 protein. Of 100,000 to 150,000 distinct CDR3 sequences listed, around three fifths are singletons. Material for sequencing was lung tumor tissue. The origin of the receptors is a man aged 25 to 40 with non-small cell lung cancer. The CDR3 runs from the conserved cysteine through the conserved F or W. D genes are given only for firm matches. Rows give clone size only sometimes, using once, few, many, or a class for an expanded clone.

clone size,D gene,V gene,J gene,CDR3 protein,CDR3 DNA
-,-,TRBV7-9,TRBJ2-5,CASSLGPSILETQYF,TGTGCCAGCAGCTTAGGGCCCAGCATCTTGGAGACCCAGTACTTC
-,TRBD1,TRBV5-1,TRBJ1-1,CASPLSGQGGTEVFF,TGCGCCAGCCCCCTATCCGGACAGGGAGGCACTGAAGTTTTCTTT
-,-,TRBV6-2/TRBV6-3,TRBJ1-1,CANSYEGRILEAFF,TGTGCCAACAGTTACGAGGGTCGGATACTAGAAGCTTTCTTT
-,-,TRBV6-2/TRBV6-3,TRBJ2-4,CVSSKEPEGDIQYF,TGTGTCAGCAGTAAGGAGCCCGAAGGGGACATTCAGTACTTC
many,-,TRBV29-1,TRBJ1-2,CSAQNGRDYGYTF,TGCAGCGCCCAGAACGGGCGGGACTATGGCTACACCTTC
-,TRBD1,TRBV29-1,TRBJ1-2,CSVKYRGAYGDTF,TGCAGCGTTAAGTACAGGGGGGCCTATGGCGACACCTTC
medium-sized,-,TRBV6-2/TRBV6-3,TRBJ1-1,CASSPGLEAFF,TGTGCCAGCAGCCCTGGGCTGGAAGCTTTCTTT
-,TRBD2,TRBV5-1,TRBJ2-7,CASRGRAEDEHYF,TGCGCCAGCAGAGGGAGGGCAGAGGACGAGCATTACTTC
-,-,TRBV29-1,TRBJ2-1,CSVEEGQPYNEQFF,TGCAGCGTTGAAGAGGGCCAACCCTACAATGAGCAGTTCTTC
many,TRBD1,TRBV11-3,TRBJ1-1,CASSRQGGDVEAFF,TGTGCCAGCAGCCGACAGGGAGGGGACGTTGAAGCTTTCTTT
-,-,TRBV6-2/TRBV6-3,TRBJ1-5,CASSYARDWGPNQPRHF,TGTGCCAGCAGCTATGCCCGGGACTGGGGGCCCAATCAGCCCCGGCATTTT
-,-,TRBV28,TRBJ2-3,CTSSPILTTDTQYF,TGTACCAGCAGTCCAATTCTGACAACAGATACGCAGTATTTT
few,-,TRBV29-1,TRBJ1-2,CSLETSTDGYTF,TGCAGCCTTGAAACCTCTACGGATGGCTACACCTTC
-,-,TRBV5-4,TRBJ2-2,CASSLDQNTGELFF,TGTGCCAGCAGCTTGGACCAGAACACCGGGGAGCTGTTTTTT
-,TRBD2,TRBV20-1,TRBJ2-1,CSVSPLNSGGPHNEQFF,TGCAGTGTTAGTCCCCTTAACTCGGGAGGGCCTCACAATGAGCAGTTCTTC
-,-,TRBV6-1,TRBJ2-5,CASSLEQETQYF,TGTGCCAGCAGTCTGGAACAAGAGACCCAGTACTTC
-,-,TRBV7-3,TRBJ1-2,CASSLTCGFLGGYTF,TGTGCCAGCAGCTTAACCTGCGGTTTCCTGGGTGGCTACACCTTC
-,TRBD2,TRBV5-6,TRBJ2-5,CASSLGGGETQYF,TGTGCCAGCAGCTTGGGGGGGGGAGAGACCCAGTACTTC
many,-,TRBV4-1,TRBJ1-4,CASSLERGGTNEKLFF,TGCGCCAGCAGCTTGGAACGGGGTGGCACTAATGAAAAACTGTTTTTT
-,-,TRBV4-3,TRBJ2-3,CASSRRLSPTQQLDTQYF,TGCGCCAGCAGCCGAAGACTGAGTCCGACCCAGCAATTAGATACACAGTATTTT
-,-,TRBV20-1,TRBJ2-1,CSTRTASPYNEQFF,TGCAGTACTAGAACAGCAAGCCCCTACAATGAGCAGTTCTTC
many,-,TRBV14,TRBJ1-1,CASSPRVNTEAFF,TGTGCCAGCAGCCCTCGCGTGAACACTGAAGCTTTCTTT
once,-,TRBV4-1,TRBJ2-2,CAGSQDRGVGELFF,TGTGCCGGCAGCCAAGATAGGGGCGTCGGGGAGTTGTTTTTT
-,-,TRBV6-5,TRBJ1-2,CASSYSRGANYDYTF,TGTGCCAGCAGTTACTCGCGGGGGGCTAACTATGACTACACCTTC
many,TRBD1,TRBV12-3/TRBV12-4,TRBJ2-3,CASTRTPRQGAGTDTQYF,TGTGCCAGCACTCGAACCCCCCGACAGGGGGCTGGCACAGATACGCAGTATTTT
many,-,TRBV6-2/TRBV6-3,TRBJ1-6,CASSSRQAGNSPLHF,TGTGCCAGCAGTTCTAGACAGGCGGGAAATTCACCCCTCCACTTT
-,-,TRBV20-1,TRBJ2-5,CSARDPRGPSGAQYF,TGTAGCGCTAGAGATCCGCGGGGGCCCTCCGGGGCCCAGTACTTC
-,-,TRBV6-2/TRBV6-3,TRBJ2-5,CVSSYGGREETQYF,TGTGTCAGCAGTTACGGGGGAAGGGAAGAGACTCAGTACTTC
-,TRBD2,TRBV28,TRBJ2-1,CASSQTSGGANEQFF,TGTGCCAGCAGTCAGACTAGCGGGGGGGCCAATGAGCAGTTCTTC
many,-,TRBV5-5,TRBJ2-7,CASSLGSGAIGQYF,TGTGCCAGCAGCTTGGGTAGCGGAGCAATTGGGCAGTACTTC
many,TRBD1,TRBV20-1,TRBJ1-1,CSADRGLAEAFF,TGCAGTGCTGACAGGGGACTGGCTGAAGCTTTCTTT
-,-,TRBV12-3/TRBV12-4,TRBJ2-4,CTSSTGKAKNIQYF,TGTACCAGCAGTACGGGCAAAGCCAAAAACATTCAGTACTTC
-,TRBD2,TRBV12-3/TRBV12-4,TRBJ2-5,CASRTSGGRGETQYF,TGTGCCAGCAGGACTAGCGGGGGCCGGGGGGAGACCCAGTACTTC
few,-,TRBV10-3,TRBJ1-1,CAISVAGLTMNTEAFF,TGTGCCATCAGTGTAGCAGGGTTGACCATGAACACTGAAGCTTTCTTT
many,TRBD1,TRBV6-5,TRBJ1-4,CASSYEGQADQLFF,TGTGCCAGCAGTTACGAGGGACAGGCAGATCAACTGTTTTTT
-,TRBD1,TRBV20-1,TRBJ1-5,CSASGVTGVGQPQHF,TGCAGTGCTAGTGGAGTGACAGGGGTCGGTCAGCCCCAGCATTTT
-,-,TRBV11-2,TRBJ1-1,CGSSQRSTMNTEAFF,TGTGGCAGCAGCCAGCGGAGCACGATGAACACTGAAGCTTTCTTT
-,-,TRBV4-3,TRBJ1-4,CANNQAGASNEKLFF,TGCGCCAACAACCAAGCGGGAGCATCTAATGAAAAACTGTTTTTT
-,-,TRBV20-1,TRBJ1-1,CSDSYCNTEAFF,TGCAGTGATAGTTACTGTAACACTGAAGCTTTCTTT
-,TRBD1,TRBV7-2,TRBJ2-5,CASSLDQGAETQYF,TGTGCCAGCAGCTTAGATCAGGGGGCGGAGACCCAGTACTTC
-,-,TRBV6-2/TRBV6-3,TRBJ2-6,CASSSAGSGANVLTF,TGTGCCAGCAGCAGCGCGGGGTCTGGGGCCAACGTCCTGACTTTC
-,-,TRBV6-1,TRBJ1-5,CDSSDQQPQHF,TGTGACAGCAGTGATCAACAGCCCCAGCATTTT
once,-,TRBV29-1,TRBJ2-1,CSVINRVHNEQFF,TGCAGCGTCATTAATAGAGTCCACAATGAGCAGTTCTTC
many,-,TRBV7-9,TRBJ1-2,CASSLGAAYGYTF,TGTGCCAGCAGCTTAGGAGCAGCCTATGGCTATACCTTC